The clone carrying this TCR beta chain was seen only a few times. Its antigen is not known. The sample belongs to a study of T cell repertoires in cytomegalovirus infection. Across the whole study: Both a matching HLA type and CMV infection were indicated by public TCR beta signatures. The study's findings and limits: HLA-C-restricted CMV clonotypes gave the most frequent clonotype in two of eight donors. Carriers of CMV plus the relevant HLA were identified by cumulative public TCR beta family frequency.

The CDR3 covers 18 residues. The germline V gene encodes CDR1 SQVTM and CDR2 ANQGSEA. J was trimmed by 3 bases and V by 0 bases; bases with no gene match: 16. TCRdb recomputed calls from the reads with MiXCR, one row per CDR3 protein. The sample records 150,000 to 200,000 distinct CDR3 sequences, 14% being singletons. The sample consisted of PBMCs. V usage is TRBV29-1 and J usage is TRBJ2-7; 8 bases agree with TRBD1. The clonotype was recovered from a human donor in good health (CMV status not recorded). Some clones in this sample may be carry-over from other donors' samples. Written as DNA, the CDR3 is TGCAGCGTTGAAGAAGTAGGGGTTGGGGACAGGATCCGCTACGAGCAGTACTTC. It codes for CSVEEVGVGDRIRYEQYF.